Listed below are T cell receptor beta chains from one sample, sequenced in a study of blood T cells in healthy people across ages. TCRdb re-analysed the 5' RACE reads in MiXCR, keeping a single row per CDR3 protein. The sample lists over 1.5 million distinct CDR3 sequences; 49% were seen once. Sequenced input: blood. These receptor sequences come from a woman between 40 and 50 years old in good health. CDR3s include the opening cysteine and the closing phenylalanine or tryptophan. The D gene is left open where the match is weak. The size of a clone is reported for some rows only, either as once, few or many, or as a class for expanded clones.

v_gene: TRBV27; abundance: .; j_gene: TRBJ2-5; d_gene: TRBD1; CDR3nt: TGTGCCAGCAGTTTTCGACGGGACAGGGTGGGGGAGACCCAGTACTTC; CDR3aa: CASSFRRDRVGETQYF
v_gene: TRBV7-2; abundance: .; j_gene: TRBJ2-2; d_gene: TRBD2; CDR3nt: TGTGCCAGCAACCAAGAGCGGGGGAGATCCACCGGGGAGCTGTTTTTT; CDR3aa: CASNQERGRSTGELFF
v_gene: TRBV7-2; abundance: once; j_gene: TRBJ1-4; d_gene: .; CDR3nt: TGTGCCAGCAGCGTACCGTCGGGGGGAAAACTGTTTTTT; CDR3aa: CASSVPSGGKLFF
v_gene: TRBV28; abundance: .; j_gene: TRBJ2-1; d_gene: TRBD2; CDR3nt: TGTGCCAGCACGGTAGCGGGGGCCTACAATGAGCAGTTCTTC; CDR3aa: CASTVAGAYNEQFF
v_gene: TRBV29-1; abundance: .; j_gene: TRBJ2-5; d_gene: .; CDR3nt: TGCAGCGTAGACACCTATGGTGAGACCCAGTACTTC; CDR3aa: CSVDTYGETQYF
v_gene: TRBV25-1; abundance: .; j_gene: TRBJ2-2; d_gene: TRBD1; CDR3nt: TGTGCCAGCAGTGAACAGGGGACAGGCGGCACCGGGGAGCTGTTTTTT; CDR3aa: CASSEQGTGGTGELFF
v_gene: TRBV20-1; abundance: few; j_gene: TRBJ1-2; d_gene: .; CDR3nt: TGCAGTGCTAGAGATCCTTGGGGGTCTCAGGGTGGCTACACCTTC; CDR3aa: CSARDPWGSQGGYTF
v_gene: TRBV5-6; abundance: .; j_gene: TRBJ2-5; d_gene: .; CDR3nt: TGTGCCAGCAGCTTGGACAGTATGATCGGGGGAACAGAGACCCAGTACTTC; CDR3aa: CASSLDSMIGGTETQYF
v_gene: TRBV20-1; abundance: .; j_gene: TRBJ1-2; d_gene: .; CDR3nt: TGCAGTGTCCCCTCCCCGGGGGTGAGCTATGGCTACACCTTC; CDR3aa: CSVPSPGVSYGYTF
v_gene: TRBV7-2; abundance: few; j_gene: TRBJ2-7; d_gene: .; CDR3nt: TGTGCCAGCAGCTTACGACCCCTCAGGGGGGGTGCGTACGAGCAGTACTTC; CDR3aa: CASSLRPLRGGAYEQYF
v_gene: TRBV2; abundance: .; j_gene: TRBJ1-2; d_gene: .; CDR3nt: TGTGCCAGCAGTGAAGTAAAGGGAGCTCTGAATGGCTACACCTTC; CDR3aa: CASSEVKGALNGYTF
v_gene: TRBV9; abundance: .; j_gene: TRBJ2-3; d_gene: .; CDR3nt: TGTGCCAGCAGCGTAGGGGTGGCAGATACGCAGTATTTT; CDR3aa: CASSVGVADTQYF
v_gene: TRBV10-3; abundance: .; j_gene: TRBJ2-7; d_gene: TRBD1; CDR3nt: TGTGCCATCAGTGACGGGACAGCAAGCTCCTACGAGCAGTACTTC; CDR3aa: CAISDGTASSYEQYF
v_gene: TRBV28; abundance: once; j_gene: TRBJ2-7; d_gene: .; CDR3nt: TGTGCCAGCAACACCAGGATACCCTACGAGCAGTACTTC; CDR3aa: CASNTRIPYEQYF
v_gene: TRBV27; abundance: .; j_gene: TRBJ2-3; d_gene: TRBD2; CDR3nt: TGTGCCAGCAGTTTATTGGGACTAGCGGGCGGGGGGGATACGCAGTATTTT; CDR3aa: CASSLLGLAGGGDTQYF
v_gene: TRBV20-1; abundance: .; j_gene: TRBJ2-5; d_gene: .; CDR3nt: TGCAGTGCTAGGTCAGAACAAGAGACCCAGTACTTC; CDR3aa: CSARSEQETQYF
v_gene: TRBV7-9; abundance: .; j_gene: TRBJ2-7; d_gene: .; CDR3nt: TGTGCCAGCAGCGGAGGGGGGGACAGGAGCTCCTACGAGCAGTACTTC; CDR3aa: CASSGGGDRSSYEQYF
v_gene: TRBV9; abundance: .; j_gene: TRBJ2-7; d_gene: .; CDR3nt: TGTGCCAGCAGCGTAGGACAGATCAGCTCCTACGAGCAGTACTTC; CDR3aa: CASSVGQISSYEQYF
v_gene: TRBV28; abundance: few; j_gene: TRBJ2-7; d_gene: .; CDR3nt: TGTGCCAGCAGTTTGCTTGAGGAGTTGGGCTACGAGCAGTACTTC; CDR3aa: CASSLLEELGYEQYF
v_gene: TRBV4-3; abundance: .; j_gene: TRBJ2-1; d_gene: .; CDR3nt: TGCGCCAGCAGCCAAGATTCCCTAAACATAAGGAATGAGCAGTTCTTC; CDR3aa: CASSQDSLNIRNEQFF
v_gene: TRBV28; abundance: .; j_gene: TRBJ1-1; d_gene: .; CDR3nt: TGTGCCAGCAGCCCGACGCTTGGGGCGATCACTGAAGCTTTCTTT; CDR3aa: CASSPTLGAITEAFF
v_gene: TRBV25-1; abundance: few; j_gene: TRBJ1-2; d_gene: .; CDR3nt: TGTGCCAGCAGTGACGTCGAGCTCTATGGCTACACCTTC; CDR3aa: CASSDVELYGYTF
v_gene: TRBV9; abundance: .; j_gene: TRBJ2-1; d_gene: TRBD2; CDR3nt: TGTGCCAGCAGCGTTAAGGGACTAGCGGGGTCCTACAATGAGCAGTTCTTC; CDR3aa: CASSVKGLAGSYNEQFF
v_gene: TRBV5-1; abundance: .; j_gene: TRBJ1-2; d_gene: .; CDR3nt: TGCGCCAGCAGCCCCCTGCCTGCAGGGAACTATGGCTACACCTTC; CDR3aa: CASSPLPAGNYGYTF
v_gene: TRBV6-5; abundance: .; j_gene: TRBJ1-1; d_gene: TRBD1; CDR3nt: TGTGCCAGCAGTCAGAAGCCTACAGGGGGCTCTGAAGCTTTCTTT; CDR3aa: CASSQKPTGGSEAFF
v_gene: TRBV7-2; abundance: .; j_gene: TRBJ2-1; d_gene: .; CDR3nt: TGTGCCAGCGCAAGCCGGGACTTATACTACAATGAGCAGTTCTTC; CDR3aa: CASASRDLYYNEQFF
v_gene: TRBV25-1; abundance: .; j_gene: TRBJ1-2; d_gene: .; CDR3nt: TGTCCCAGCAGTACGGGGCTTGGCTATGGCTACACCTTC; CDR3aa: CPSSTGLGYGYTF
v_gene: TRBV15; abundance: few; j_gene: TRBJ2-4; d_gene: TRBD2; CDR3nt: TGTGCCACCAGCAGAGAGTGGGGAGGGGTCGGAGCCAAAAACATTCAGTACTTC; CDR3aa: CATSREWGGVGAKNIQYF
v_gene: TRBV12-3/TRBV12-4; abundance: .; j_gene: TRBJ2-4; d_gene: TRBD1; CDR3nt: TGTGCCAGCACCCCACAGGGGGTCGTAGGCAAAAACATTCAGTACTTC; CDR3aa: CASTPQGVVGKNIQYF